This TCR beta chain appears in the sequencing data of a study of T cell responses to AZD1222 COVID-19 vaccine. Points on this clone: The antigen is not known.

Sequencing used immunoSEQ multiplex PCR; TCRdb keeps in-frame clones, though not all of them. The data show about 150,000 clones, with roughly nine tenths seen just once and about 2% held by the top ten. The germline CDR1 and CDR2 sequences are SGHTA and FQGNSA. V trimming: 5 bases; J trimming: 2 bases; junction bases outside the gene matches: 6. This CDR3 has 16 residues. Whole-study results and caveats: Clonal diversity was possibly underestimated; the donors were predominantly white British and more often female. Once two AZD1222 doses were given, Spike-specific TCR breadth and depth went up. Only after the peak T cell response were repertoires sampled.

The chain employs TRBV7-2 and TRBJ2-3; 11 nucleotides line up with TRBD2. The receptor was derived from an adult in good health. The starting material was peripheral blood, obtained on day 0 of AZD1222 vaccination. The CDR3 nucleotides read TGTGCCAGCAGCACTAGCGGGAGCCAAAACACAGATACGCAGTATTTT. It encodes CASSTSGSQNTDTQYF.